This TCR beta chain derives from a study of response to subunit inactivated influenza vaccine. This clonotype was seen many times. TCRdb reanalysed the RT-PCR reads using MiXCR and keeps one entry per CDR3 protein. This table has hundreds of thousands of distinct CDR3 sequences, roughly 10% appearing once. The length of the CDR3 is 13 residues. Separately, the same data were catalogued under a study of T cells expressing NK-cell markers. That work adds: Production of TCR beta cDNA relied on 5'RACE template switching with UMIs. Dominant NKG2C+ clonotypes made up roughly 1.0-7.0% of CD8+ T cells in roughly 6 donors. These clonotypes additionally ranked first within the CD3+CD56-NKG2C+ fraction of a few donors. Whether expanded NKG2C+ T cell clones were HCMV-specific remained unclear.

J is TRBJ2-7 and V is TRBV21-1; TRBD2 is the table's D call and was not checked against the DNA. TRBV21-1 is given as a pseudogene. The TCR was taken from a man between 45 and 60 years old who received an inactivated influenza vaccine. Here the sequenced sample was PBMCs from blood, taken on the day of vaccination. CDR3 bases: TGTGCCACCTTTCCAACTAGCGGCTACGAGCAGTACTTC. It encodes CATFPTSGYEQYF.